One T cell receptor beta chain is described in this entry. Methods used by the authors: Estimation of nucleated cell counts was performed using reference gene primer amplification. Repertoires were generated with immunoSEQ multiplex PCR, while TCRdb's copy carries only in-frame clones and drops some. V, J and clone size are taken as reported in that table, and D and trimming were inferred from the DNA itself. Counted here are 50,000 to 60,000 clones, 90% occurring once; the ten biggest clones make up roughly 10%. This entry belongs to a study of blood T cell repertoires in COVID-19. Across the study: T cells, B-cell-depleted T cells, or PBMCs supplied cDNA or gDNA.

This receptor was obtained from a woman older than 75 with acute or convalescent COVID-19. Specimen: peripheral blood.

DNA of the CDR3: TGTGCCAGCAGCCAAGGACTCCCCTGGGGACAGGTAAAAGCCTACGAGCAGTACTTC. It translates to CASSQGLPWGQVKAYEQYF. This chain joins TRBV7-2 and TRBJ2-7; TRBD1 matches at 8 bases. Germline loops: CDR1 SGHTA, CDR2 FQGNSA. V dropped 5 bases and J dropped 2; count of bases not matched to a gene: 20. The CDR3 runs to 19 residues.